This T cell receptor (beta chain) was found in a study of blood T cell repertoires in COVID-19. Sequencing used immunoSEQ multiplex PCR; TCRdb keeps in-frame clones, though not all of them. The data contain about 64,000 clones, 90% of them singletons. With 5 bases clipped from V and 7 bases from J, the junction kept 4 bases outside the gene matches. There are 12 residues in the CDR3. Germline values: CDR1 LGHDT, CDR2 YNNKEL (reference sequence). The clonotype was recovered from a woman older than 75 with active COVID-19. The chain combines TRBV3-1 (or the pseudogene TRBV3-2) with TRBJ1-1; 7 bases are shared with TRBD1. Sequencing used peripheral blood. CDR3 nucleotide sequence: TGTGCCAGCAGCAAGGACAGGAATGAAGCTTTCTTT. This sequence encodes CASSKDRNEAFF.